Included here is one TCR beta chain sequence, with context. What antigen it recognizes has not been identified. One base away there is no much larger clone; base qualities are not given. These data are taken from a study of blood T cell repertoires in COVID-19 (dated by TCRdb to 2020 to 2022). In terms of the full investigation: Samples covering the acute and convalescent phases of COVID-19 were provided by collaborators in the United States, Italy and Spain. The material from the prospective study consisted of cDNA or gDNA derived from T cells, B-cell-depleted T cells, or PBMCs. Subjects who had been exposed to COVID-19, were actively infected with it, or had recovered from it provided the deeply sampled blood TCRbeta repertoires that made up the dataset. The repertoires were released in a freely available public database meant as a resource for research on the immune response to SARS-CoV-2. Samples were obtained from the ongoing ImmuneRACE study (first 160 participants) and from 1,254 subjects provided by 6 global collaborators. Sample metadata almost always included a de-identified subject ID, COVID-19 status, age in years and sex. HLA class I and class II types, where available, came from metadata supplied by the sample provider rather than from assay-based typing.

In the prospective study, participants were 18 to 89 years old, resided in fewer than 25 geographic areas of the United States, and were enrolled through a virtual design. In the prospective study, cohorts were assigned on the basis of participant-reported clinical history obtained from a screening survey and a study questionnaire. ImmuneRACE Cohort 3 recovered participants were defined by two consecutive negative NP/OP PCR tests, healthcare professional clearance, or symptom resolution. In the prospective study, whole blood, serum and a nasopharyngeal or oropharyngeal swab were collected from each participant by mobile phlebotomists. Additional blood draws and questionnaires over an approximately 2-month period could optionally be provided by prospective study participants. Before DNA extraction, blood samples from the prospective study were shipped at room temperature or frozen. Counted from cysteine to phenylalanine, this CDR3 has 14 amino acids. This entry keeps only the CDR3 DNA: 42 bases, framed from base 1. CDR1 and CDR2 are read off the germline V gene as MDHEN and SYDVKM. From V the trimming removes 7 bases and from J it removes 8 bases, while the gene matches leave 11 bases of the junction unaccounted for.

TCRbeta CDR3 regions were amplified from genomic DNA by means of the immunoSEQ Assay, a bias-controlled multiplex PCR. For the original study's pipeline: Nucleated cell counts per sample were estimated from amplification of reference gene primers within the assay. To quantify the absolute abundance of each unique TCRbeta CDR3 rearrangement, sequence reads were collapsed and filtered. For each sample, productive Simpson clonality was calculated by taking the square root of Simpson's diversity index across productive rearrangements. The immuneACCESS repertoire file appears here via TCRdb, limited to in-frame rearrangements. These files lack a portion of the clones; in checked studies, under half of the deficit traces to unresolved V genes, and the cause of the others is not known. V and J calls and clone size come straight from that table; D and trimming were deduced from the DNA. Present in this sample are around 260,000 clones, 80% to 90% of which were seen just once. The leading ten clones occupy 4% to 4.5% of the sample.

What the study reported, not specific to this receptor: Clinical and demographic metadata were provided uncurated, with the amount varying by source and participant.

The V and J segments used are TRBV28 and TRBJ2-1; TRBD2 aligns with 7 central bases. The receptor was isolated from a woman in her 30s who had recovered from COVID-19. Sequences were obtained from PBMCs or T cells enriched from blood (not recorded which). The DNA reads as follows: TGTGCCAGCACTCCGGGGGGAACAATTGATGAGCAGTTCTTC. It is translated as CASTPGGTIDEQFF.